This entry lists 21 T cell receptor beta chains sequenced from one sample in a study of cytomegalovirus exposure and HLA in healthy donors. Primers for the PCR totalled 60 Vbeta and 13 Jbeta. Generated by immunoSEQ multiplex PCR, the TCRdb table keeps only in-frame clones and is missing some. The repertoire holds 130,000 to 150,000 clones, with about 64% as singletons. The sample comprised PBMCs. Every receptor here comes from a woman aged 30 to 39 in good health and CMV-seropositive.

CDR3 region: CSVKPSGSFTGELFF. CDR3 DNA: TGCAGCGTCAAGCCTAGCGGGAGTTTCACCGGGGAGCTGTTTTTT. This chain joins TRBV29-1 and TRBJ2-2, with TRBD2 matching over 10 bases. After removal of 6 bases from V and 4 bases from J, the junction contained 8 bases not matched to a gene. Germline V CDR1 and CDR2: SQVTM, ANQGSEA. The CDR3 extends over 15 amino acids.

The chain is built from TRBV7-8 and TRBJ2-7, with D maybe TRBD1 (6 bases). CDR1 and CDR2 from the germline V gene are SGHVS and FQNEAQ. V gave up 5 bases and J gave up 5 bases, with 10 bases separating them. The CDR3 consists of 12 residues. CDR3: CASSGRGNEQYF. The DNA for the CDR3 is TGTGCCAGCAGCGGCAGGGGAAACGAGCAGTACTTC.

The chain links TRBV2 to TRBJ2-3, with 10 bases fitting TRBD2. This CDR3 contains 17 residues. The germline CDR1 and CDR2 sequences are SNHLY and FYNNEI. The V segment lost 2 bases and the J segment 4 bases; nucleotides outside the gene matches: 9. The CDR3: CASSERGPSGRPDTQYF. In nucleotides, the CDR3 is TGTGCCAGCAGTGAACGGGGGCCTAGCGGGAGACCAGATACGCAGTATTTT.

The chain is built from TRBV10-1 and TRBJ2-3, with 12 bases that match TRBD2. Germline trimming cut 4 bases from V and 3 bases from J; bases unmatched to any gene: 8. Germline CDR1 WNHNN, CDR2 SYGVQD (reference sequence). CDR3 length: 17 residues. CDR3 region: CASSGLAGVFSTDTQYF. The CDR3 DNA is TGCGCCAGCAGTGGACTAGCGGGAGTATTCTCTACAGATACGCAGTATTTT.

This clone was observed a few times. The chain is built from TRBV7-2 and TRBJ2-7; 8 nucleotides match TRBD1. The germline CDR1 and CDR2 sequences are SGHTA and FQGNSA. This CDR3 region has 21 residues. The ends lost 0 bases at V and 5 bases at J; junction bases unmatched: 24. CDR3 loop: CASSLALGTWGQAMKGDEQYF. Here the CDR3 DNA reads TGTGCCAGCAGCTTAGCACTCGGGACTTGGGGACAGGCTATGAAAGGGGACGAGCAGTACTTC.

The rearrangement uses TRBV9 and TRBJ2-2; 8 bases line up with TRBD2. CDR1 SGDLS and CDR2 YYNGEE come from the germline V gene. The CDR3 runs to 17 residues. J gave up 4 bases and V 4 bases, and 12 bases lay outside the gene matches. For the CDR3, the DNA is TGTGCCAGCAGCCCCATCGGGAGGGCCGCGGGCACCGGGGAGCTGTTTTTT. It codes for CASSPIGRAAGTGELFF.

In DNA form, the CDR3 reads TGCGCCAGCAGCCGCGTTTACTCCGGGGAGCTGTTTTTT. Amino acid sequence: CASSRVYSGELFF. The genes are TRBV4-1 and TRBJ2-2; unclear D gene. The CDR3 contains 13 residues. The germline CDR1 and CDR2 sequences are MGHRA and YSYEKL. The V and J ends lost 4 bases and 6 bases respectively, with 9 bases between them.

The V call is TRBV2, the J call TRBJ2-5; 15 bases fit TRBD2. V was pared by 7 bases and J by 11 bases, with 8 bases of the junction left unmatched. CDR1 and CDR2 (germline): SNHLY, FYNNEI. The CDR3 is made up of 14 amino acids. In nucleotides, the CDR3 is TGTGCCAGCATTCCAGGACTAGCGGGGGGGACTCAGTACTTC. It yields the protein CASIPGLAGGTQYF.

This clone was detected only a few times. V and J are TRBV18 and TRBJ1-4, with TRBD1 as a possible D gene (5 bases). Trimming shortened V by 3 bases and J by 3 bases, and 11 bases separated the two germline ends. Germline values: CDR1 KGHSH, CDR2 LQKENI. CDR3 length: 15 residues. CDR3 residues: CASSPSGGANEKLFF. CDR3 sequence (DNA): TGTGCCAGCTCACCCTCCGGGGGTGCTAATGAAAAACTGTTTTTT. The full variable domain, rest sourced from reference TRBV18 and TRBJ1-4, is NAGVMQNPRHLVRRRGQEARLRCSPMKGHSHVYWYRQLPEEGLKFMVYLQKENIIDESGMPKERFSAEFPKEGPSILRIQQVVRGDSAAYFCASSPSGGANEKLFFGSGTQLSVL.

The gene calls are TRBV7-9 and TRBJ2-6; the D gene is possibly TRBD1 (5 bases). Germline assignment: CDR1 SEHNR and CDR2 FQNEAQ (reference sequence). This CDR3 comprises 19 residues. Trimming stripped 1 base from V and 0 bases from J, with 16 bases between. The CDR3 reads CASSLVAGQTRSGANVLTF. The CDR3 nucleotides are TGTGCCAGCAGCTTAGTTGCAGGGCAAACCCGCTCTGGGGCCAACGTCCTGACTTTC.

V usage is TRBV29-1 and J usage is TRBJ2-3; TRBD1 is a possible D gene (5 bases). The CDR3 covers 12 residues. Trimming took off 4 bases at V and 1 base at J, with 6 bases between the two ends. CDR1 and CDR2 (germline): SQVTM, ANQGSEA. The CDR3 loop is CSVAQGTDTQYF. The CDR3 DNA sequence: TGCAGCGTTGCACAGGGCACAGATACGCAGTATTTT.

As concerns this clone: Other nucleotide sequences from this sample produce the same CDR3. DNA for the CDR3: TGTGCCAGCAGTTCAACAGGGACTGGAAACACCATATATTTT. Translation: CASSSTGTGNTIYF. V usage is TRBV28 and J usage is TRBJ1-3, with D tentatively TRBD1 (6 bases). V was clipped by 4 bases and J by 2 bases, with 9 bases between them. CDR1 is MDHEN and CDR2 is SYDVKM in the germline V gene. The CDR3 has 14 amino acids.

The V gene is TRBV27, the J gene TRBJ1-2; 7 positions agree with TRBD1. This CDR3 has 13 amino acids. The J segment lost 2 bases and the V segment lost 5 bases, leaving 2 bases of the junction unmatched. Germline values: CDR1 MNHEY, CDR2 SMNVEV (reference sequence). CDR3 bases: TGTGCCAGCAGTCAGGACAGGAACTATGGCTACACCTTC. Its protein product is CASSQDRNYGYTF.

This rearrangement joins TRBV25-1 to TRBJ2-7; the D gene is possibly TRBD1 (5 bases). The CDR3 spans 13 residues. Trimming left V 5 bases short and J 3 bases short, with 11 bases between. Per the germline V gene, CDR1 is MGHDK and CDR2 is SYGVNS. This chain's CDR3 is CASSRQGFYEQYF. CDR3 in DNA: TGTGCCAGCAGTAGGCAGGGCTTCTACGAGCAGTACTTC.

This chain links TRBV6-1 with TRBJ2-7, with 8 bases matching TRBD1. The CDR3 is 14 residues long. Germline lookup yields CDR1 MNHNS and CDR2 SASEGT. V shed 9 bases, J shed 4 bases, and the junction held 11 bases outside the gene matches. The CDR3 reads CASYKDRAWYEQYF. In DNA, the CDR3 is TGTGCCAGTTACAAGGACAGGGCTTGGTACGAGCAGTACTTC.

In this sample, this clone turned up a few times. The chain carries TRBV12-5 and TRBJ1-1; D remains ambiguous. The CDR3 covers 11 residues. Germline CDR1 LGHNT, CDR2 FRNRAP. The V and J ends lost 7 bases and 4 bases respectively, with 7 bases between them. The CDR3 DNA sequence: TGTGCTAGTGCCGGGAGCACTGAAGCTTTCTTT. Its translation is CASAGSTEAFF.

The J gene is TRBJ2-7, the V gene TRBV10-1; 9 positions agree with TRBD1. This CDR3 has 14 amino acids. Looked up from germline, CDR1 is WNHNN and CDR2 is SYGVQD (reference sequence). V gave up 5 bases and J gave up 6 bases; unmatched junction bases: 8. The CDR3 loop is CASSITGTGTEQYF. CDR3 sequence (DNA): TGCGCCAGCAGTATCACCGGGACAGGGACCGAGCAGTACTTC.

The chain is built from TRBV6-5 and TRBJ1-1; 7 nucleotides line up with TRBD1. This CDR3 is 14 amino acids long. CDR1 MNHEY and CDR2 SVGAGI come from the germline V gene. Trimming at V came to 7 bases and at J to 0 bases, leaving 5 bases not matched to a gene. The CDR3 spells CASTLTGVNTEAFF. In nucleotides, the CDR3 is TGTGCCAGCACCTTAACAGGGGTGAACACTGAAGCTTTCTTT.

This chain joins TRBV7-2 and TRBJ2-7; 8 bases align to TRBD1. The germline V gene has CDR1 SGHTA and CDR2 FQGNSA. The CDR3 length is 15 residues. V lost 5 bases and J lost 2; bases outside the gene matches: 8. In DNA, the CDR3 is TGTGCCAGCAGCGCATTCAGGGGGCTACCCTACGAGCAGTACTTC. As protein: CASSAFRGLPYEQYF.

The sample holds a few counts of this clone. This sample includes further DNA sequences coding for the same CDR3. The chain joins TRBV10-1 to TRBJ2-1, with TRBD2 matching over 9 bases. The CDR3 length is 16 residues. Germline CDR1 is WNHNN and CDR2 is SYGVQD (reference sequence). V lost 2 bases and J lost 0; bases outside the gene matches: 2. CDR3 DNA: TGCGCCAGCAGTGAGAAGCGGGGGGCCTCCTACAATGAGCAGTTCTTC. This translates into CASSEKRGASYNEQFF.

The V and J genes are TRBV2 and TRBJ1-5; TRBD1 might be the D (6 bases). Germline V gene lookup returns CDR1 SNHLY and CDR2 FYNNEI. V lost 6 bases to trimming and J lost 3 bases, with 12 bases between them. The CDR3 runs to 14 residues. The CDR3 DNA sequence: TGTGCCAGCAGAGCTACAGGGTTCAATCAGCCCCAGCATTTT. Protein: CASRATGFNQPQHF.